One T cell receptor beta chain is described in this entry. This record belongs to a study of identical twins. Per germline, CDR1 SQVTM and CDR2 ANQGSEA. The CDR3 covers 14 residues. Trimming at V came to 6 bases and at J to 6 bases, leaving 4 bases not matched to a gene. MiXCR was run by TCRdb on the 5' RACE reads, yielding one entry per CDR3 protein. The sample yields about 720,000 distinct CDR3 sequences, 15% to 20% seen once. This same sample was also taken into another study, of T cells expressing NK-cell markers. That source reports: The authors derived TCR beta repertoires from sorted CD3+CD56+NKG2C+, CD3+CD56+NKG2C- and CD3+CD56-NKG2C+ T cells.

The receptor was derived from a woman between 18 and 29 years old in good health. The rearrangement uses TRBV29-1 and TRBJ2-1; 14 nucleotides match TRBD2. The specimen sequenced was PBMCs. In DNA form, the CDR3 reads TGCAGCGTGACCGGGACTAGCGGGAGCAATGAGCAGTTCTTC. It yields the protein CSVTGTSGSNEQFF.